The clone carrying this T cell receptor (beta chain) was recorded many times. Germline loops: CDR1 SGHRS, CDR2 YFSETQ. V lost 4 bases, J lost 7 bases, and 7 bases stayed unmatched. This CDR3 is built from 16 residues. This specimen belongs to a study of neurological immune-mediated disorders. TCRdb reprocessed the 5' RACE reads via MiXCR and lists one record per CDR3 protein. The data contain about 55,000 distinct CDR3 sequences, about 4% of them singletons. Unsorted libraries were derived from 2 million PBMCs stored at -80 C. The chain combines TRBV5-1 with TRBJ2-2, with 13 nucleotides matching TRBD2. The sample comprised PBMCs. The receptor was derived from a man aged 45-65 years with multiple sclerosis. CDR3 nucleotide sequence: TGCGCCAGCAGCCTCGGACTAGCGGGAGTGAGCGGGGAGCTGTTTTTT. This codes for CASSLGLAGVSGELFF. Full variable domain (rest looked up from reference TRBV5-1 and TRBJ2-2): KAGVTQTPRYLIKTRGQQVTLSCSPISGHRSVSWYQQTPGQGLQFLFEYFSETQRNKGNFPGRFSGRQFSNSRSEMNVSTLELGDSALYLCASSLGLAGVSGELFFGEGSRLTVL.